This T cell receptor (beta chain) was observed in a study of regulatory T cells in long-lasting Graves disease. Documented time point: newly diagnosed GD, antithyroid drugs for less than 3 months. Extracted RNA from PBMCs served as the source of the TCR library. The CDR3 covers 14 residues. Germline V gives CDR1 MGHDK, CDR2 SYGVNS. Trimming shortened V by 3 bases and J by 5 bases, and 11 bases separated the two germline ends. Building the TCR beta libraries relied on iRepertoire HTBI primers, and CDR3 regions underwent Arm-PCR. TCRdb re-derived calls from the multiplex PCR reads in MiXCR, one entry per CDR3 protein. The sample gives roughly 380,000 distinct CDR3 sequences, 16% of which show up once; less than 35% is in the top ten. These data also featured in a second study, about T cells in Graves' hyperthyroidism and ophthalmopathy. From that second work: In the first-round RT-PCR of the TCR CDR3, the HTBI primer set was used. Ophthalmopathy was predicted by the model a median of roughly 6.6 months ahead of onset.

Sample: peripheral blood mononuclear cells (PBMCs), taken at new diagnosis, from a patient treated with antithyroid drugs. The chain combines TRBV25-1 with TRBJ1-5; no definite D call. The origin of this receptor is a man in his forties with Graves disease. The CDR3 DNA follows: TGTGCCAGCAGTGAGTGGCAGCGGGATCAGCCCCAGCATTTT. Translation gives CASSEWQRDQPQHF.